This T cell receptor (beta chain) was identified in a study of blood T cell repertoires in COVID-19. On the study more broadly: Sources were T cells, B-cell-depleted T cells, or PBMCs; the material itself was cDNA or gDNA.

Regarding this clone: The sample carries other DNA sequences with the same CDR3.

Source study methods: Counts of nucleated cells, estimated from reference gene primer amplification, were obtained. Data came from immunoSEQ multiplex PCR; TCRdb stores just in-frame clones and leaves some out. That table is the source of V, J and clone size, and D and trimming were worked out from the DNA. The data contain about 350,000 clones, over 70% of them singletons. Germline CDR1 and CDR2: SGDLS and YYNGEE. V lost 1 base to trimming and J lost 0 bases, with 4 bases between them. The CDR3 has 13 amino acids. V usage is TRBV9 and J usage is TRBJ1-1; D ambiguous. This TCR was sampled from a woman between 45 and 65 years old with COVID-19, enrolled during active disease. Sequenced input: peripheral blood. The CDR3 protein is CASSVTVNTEAFF. The CDR3 coding sequence is TGTGCCAGCAGCGTAACGGTGAACACTGAAGCTTTCTTT. Filled out from reference TRBV9 and TRBJ1-1, the complete variable domain reads DSGVTQTPKHLITATGQRVTLRCSPRSGDLSVYWYQQSLDQGLQFLIQYYNGEERAKGNILERFSAQQFPDLHSELNLSSLELGDSALYFCASSVTVNTEAFFGQGTRLTVV.